These T cell receptor beta chains were read from a single sample in a study of blood T cell repertoires in COVID-19. Sequencing used immunoSEQ multiplex PCR; TCRdb keeps in-frame clones, though not all of them. The table has about 34,000 clones, roughly 87% seen once. Sequenced input: peripheral blood. Receptor source: a man older than 75 with acute or convalescent COVID-19. Each CDR3 is given with its conserved first and last residue. The D gene is left open where the match is weak. Size is stated for part of the rows, as once, few or many counts, or as a class when the clone is expanded.

16 | TRBJ1-3 | - | - | TRBV19 | CASSIGPQISGNTIYF
15 | TRBJ1-1 | - | - | TRBV5-5 | CASSLLTGTNTEAFF
13 | TRBJ2-3 | - | TRBD2 | TRBV10-2 | CASSGTRGDTQYF
17 | TRBJ2-6 | - | - | TRBV11-2 | CASSLVAVPGKANVLTF
14 | TRBJ2-1 | large | - | TRBV7-3 | CASSLISGVNEQFF
16 | TRBJ2-1 | - | TRBD2 | TRBV7-8 | CASSLAGTRRDNEQFF
15 | TRBJ1-3 | - | - | TRBV7-6 | CASSVTASSGNTIYF
16 | TRBJ1-1 | - | - | TRBV2 | CASSELRGWENTEAFF
15 | TRBJ1-4 | - | TRBD1 | TRBV6-5 | CASSKTGTVNEKLFF
12 | TRBJ1-1 | - | TRBD1 | TRBV30 | CAWRQGWTEAFF
15 | TRBJ2-5 | - | TRBD2 | TRBV5-4 | CASSLARTSEGTQYF
19 | TRBJ2-2 | - | TRBD1 | TRBV9 | CASSPAQSPRGLGTGELFF
16 | TRBJ2-2 | - | - | TRBV7-3 | CASSYALSGNTGELFF
15 | TRBJ2-7 | - | TRBD1 | TRBV14 | CASSQATGFFYEQYF
15 | TRBJ1-4 | - | TRBD1 | TRBV18 | CASSPWTGAGEKLFF
14 | TRBJ1-5 | - | - | TRBV5-5 | CASSSTSDSRHQHF
15 | TRBJ2-2 | - | - | TRBV28 | CASSLRGQFTGELFF
15 | TRBJ1-4 | - | TRBD1 | TRBV7-9 | CASSLTGGPDEKLFF
16 | TRBJ1-4 | - | - | TRBV6-4 | CARAGLPGTRGEKLFF
15 | TRBJ1-1 | - | TRBD1 | TRBV5-1 | CASSLRTGDITEAFF
15 | TRBJ1-1 | - | - | TRBV14 | CASSQEPGVNTEAFF
13 | TRBJ2-7 | medium-sized | TRBD2 | TRBV5-4 | CASSLAGGDEQYF
16 | TRBJ2-2 | - | TRBD1 | TRBV10-1 | CASSEDRGGGTGELFF
14 | TRBJ1-5 | - | TRBD1 | TRBV19 | CAGQGANPNQPQHF